The source of this TCR beta chain is a study of blood T cells in healthy people across ages. General study findings and limits: Older age coincided with a roughly linear decline in TCR beta diversity per million T cells.

Alongside a J-beta primer mix, a sample-barcoded 5' primer served in a second PCR lasting roughly 7 to 12 cycles. TCRdb used MiXCR to reprocess the 5' RACE reads, holding one entry per CDR3 protein. The sample yields some 780,000 distinct CDR3 sequences, just over 55% seen once. The CDR3 spans 18 residues. As to this clonotype: Its antigen remains unknown.

The chain carries TRBV21-1 and TRBJ2-3; the DNA was not used to check the table's D call, TRBD2. TRBV21-1 is a pseudogene locus. The sequence was obtained from a man in his forties in good health. Sequenced input: blood. CDR3 in DNA: TGTGCCAGCAGCAGAGCGGGACTAGCAAGTACCTACACAGATACGCAGTATTTT. Its protein product is CASSRAGLASTYTDTQYF.